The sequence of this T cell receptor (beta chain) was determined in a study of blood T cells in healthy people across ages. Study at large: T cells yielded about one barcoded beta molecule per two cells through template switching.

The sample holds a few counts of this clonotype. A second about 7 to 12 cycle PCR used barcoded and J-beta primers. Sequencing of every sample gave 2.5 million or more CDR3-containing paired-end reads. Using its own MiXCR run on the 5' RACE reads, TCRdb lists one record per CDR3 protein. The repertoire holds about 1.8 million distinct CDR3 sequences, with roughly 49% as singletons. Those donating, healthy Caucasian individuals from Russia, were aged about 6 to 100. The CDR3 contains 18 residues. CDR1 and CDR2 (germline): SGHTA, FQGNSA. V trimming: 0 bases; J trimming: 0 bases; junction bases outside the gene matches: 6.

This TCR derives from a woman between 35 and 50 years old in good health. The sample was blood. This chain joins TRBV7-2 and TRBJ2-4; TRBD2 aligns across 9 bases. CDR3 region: CASSLAASGALAKNIQYF. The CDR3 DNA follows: TGTGCCAGCAGCTTAGCCGCTAGCGGGGCTTTAGCCAAAAACATTCAGTACTTC.